The rows below give T cell receptor beta chains drawn from one sample of a study of OX40 agonist ivuxolimab in advanced cancers. Here immunoSEQ multiplex PCR was the method, and the copy in TCRdb shows in-frame clones only, minus some. The table has some 35,000 clones, roughly 80% seen once. The sample in question was CD4+ or CD8+ T cells sorted from blood, obtained in a trial of the OX40 agonist ivuxolimab. Source of these receptors: an adult with an advanced solid tumor such as melanoma, head and neck, liver or kidney cancer. The CDR3 runs from the conserved cysteine through the conserved F or W. Fields, in order: D gene, J gene, V gene, CDR3 protein. The D gene is left open where the match is weak.

d_gene: .
j_gene: TRBJ2-5
v_gene: TRBV6-1
CDR3aa: CASSALWTTGQETQYF

d_gene: TRBD1
j_gene: TRBJ2-7
v_gene: TRBV6-1
CDR3aa: CASSERQGRLYEQYF

d_gene: .
j_gene: TRBJ1-4
v_gene: TRBV19
CDR3aa: CASSIDPTGSVEKLFF

d_gene: TRBD2
j_gene: TRBJ2-1
v_gene: TRBV7-2
CDR3aa: CASSSLGGGWNEQFF

d_gene: TRBD1
j_gene: TRBJ1-1
v_gene: TRBV4-1
CDR3aa: CASSRGPGQGAMNTEAFF

d_gene: .
j_gene: TRBJ2-7
v_gene: TRBV29-1
CDR3aa: CSVVTGEGSYEQYF

d_gene: TRBD1
j_gene: TRBJ2-5
v_gene: TRBV25-1
CDR3aa: CARRTTGPQETQYF

d_gene: TRBD1
j_gene: TRBJ1-4
v_gene: TRBV6-1
CDR3aa: CASSEPSGRQTGENEKLFF

d_gene: TRBD2
j_gene: TRBJ2-5
v_gene: TRBV28
CDR3aa: CASSPQLASQYF

d_gene: TRBD2
j_gene: TRBJ2-1
v_gene: TRBV7-8
CDR3aa: CASSLVSLAGYNEQFF

d_gene: TRBD2
j_gene: TRBJ2-1
v_gene: TRBV6-1
CDR3aa: CASSEGGVMSHEQFF

d_gene: TRBD1
j_gene: TRBJ2-2
v_gene: TRBV7-9
CDR3aa: CASSSTLGQGSTGELFF

d_gene: .
j_gene: TRBJ2-7
v_gene: TRBV19
CDR3aa: CASSIGVSEQYF

d_gene: .
j_gene: TRBJ2-7
v_gene: TRBV29-1
CDR3aa: CSVEDGGGGTF

d_gene: TRBD1
j_gene: TRBJ2-1
v_gene: TRBV27
CDR3aa: CASRKAGQGFYEQFF

d_gene: .
j_gene: TRBJ1-1
v_gene: TRBV14
CDR3aa: CASSQGWTEAFF

d_gene: TRBD1
j_gene: TRBJ1-1
v_gene: TRBV4-1
CDR3aa: CASSQGQGSYTEAFF

d_gene: .
j_gene: TRBJ1-6
v_gene: TRBV6-1
CDR3aa: CASSDFGGAVVNSPLHF

d_gene: .
j_gene: TRBJ2-7
v_gene: TRBV2
CDR3aa: CASSALWGTAPYEQYF

d_gene: TRBD1
j_gene: TRBJ2-7
v_gene: TRBV2
CDR3aa: CASSDPRGTGTHEQYF

d_gene: .
j_gene: TRBJ1-2
v_gene: TRBV7-4
CDR3aa: CASSPYRSYGYTF

d_gene: .
j_gene: TRBJ2-6
v_gene: TRBV4-1
CDR3aa: CASSHGSGANVLTF

d_gene: .
j_gene: TRBJ1-1
v_gene: TRBV7-9
CDR3aa: CASSLGTLNTEAFF

d_gene: .
j_gene: TRBJ2-5
v_gene: TRBV5-6
CDR3aa: CASSPIYSQETQYF

d_gene: TRBD2
j_gene: TRBJ2-1
v_gene: TRBV19
CDR3aa: CASSIIRLSGGYNEQFF

d_gene: .
j_gene: TRBJ1-5
v_gene: TRBV10-1
CDR3aa: CASSGFTSNQPQHF

d_gene: .
j_gene: TRBJ1-1
v_gene: TRBV7-8
CDR3aa: CASSLGGFEAFF

d_gene: TRBD1
j_gene: TRBJ2-6
v_gene: TRBV30
CDR3aa: CAWSFGDRHNSGANVLTF

d_gene: TRBD1
j_gene: TRBJ2-7
v_gene: TRBV29-1
CDR3aa: CSVEGTGLNYEQYF

d_gene: TRBD2
j_gene: TRBJ2-3
v_gene: TRBV27
CDR3aa: CASSPSGGRTGRRGGSGTDTQYF

d_gene: .
j_gene: TRBJ1-3
v_gene: TRBV9
CDR3aa: CASSGGGRFLSGNTIYF

d_gene: .
j_gene: TRBJ1-2
v_gene: TRBV7-9
CDR3aa: CASSLVLLWTHGYTF

d_gene: TRBD1
j_gene: TRBJ2-2
v_gene: TRBV19
CDR3aa: CASRWTGDTGELFF

d_gene: TRBD2
j_gene: TRBJ2-5
v_gene: TRBV7-9
CDR3aa: CASSTTSGEFETQYF

d_gene: .
j_gene: TRBJ1-1
v_gene: TRBV5-6
CDR3aa: CASSASRGLNTEAFF

d_gene: .
j_gene: TRBJ1-4
v_gene: TRBV6-5
CDR3aa: CASSYLGLGAEEKLFF

d_gene: TRBD2
j_gene: TRBJ2-2
v_gene: TRBV5-1
CDR3aa: CASSHPRGGPQDGELFF

d_gene: .
j_gene: TRBJ1-2
v_gene: TRBV19
CDR3aa: CASTGTAANYGYTF

d_gene: .
j_gene: TRBJ1-5
v_gene: TRBV30
CDR3aa: CAWGDRANQPQHF

d_gene: TRBD1
j_gene: TRBJ2-1
v_gene: TRBV6-5
CDR3aa: CASIGPGQGYEQFF

d_gene: TRBD2
j_gene: TRBJ2-7
v_gene: TRBV10-3
CDR3aa: CAISGQRESSYEQYF

d_gene: .
j_gene: TRBJ1-4
v_gene: TRBV5-6
CDR3aa: CASSLLSAGPNEKLFF

d_gene: .
j_gene: TRBJ2-1
v_gene: TRBV28
CDR3aa: CASSLLEGSSYNEQFF

d_gene: TRBD1
j_gene: TRBJ2-2
v_gene: TRBV29-1
CDR3aa: CSVIQGTANTGELFF

d_gene: TRBD2
j_gene: TRBJ2-3
v_gene: TRBV28
CDR3aa: CASSPGTSGGAGVQYF

d_gene: .
j_gene: TRBJ2-1
v_gene: TRBV30
CDR3aa: CAWSFEGVSYNEQFF

d_gene: .
j_gene: TRBJ2-7
v_gene: TRBV23-1
CDR3aa: CASSQFVPASTGYEQYF

d_gene: .
j_gene: TRBJ2-1
v_gene: TRBV7-3
CDR3aa: CASSLIIGNEQFF

d_gene: TRBD1
j_gene: TRBJ1-6
v_gene: TRBV6-1
CDR3aa: CASSGGQGLNSPLHF